Here is one TCR beta chain with its context. The antigen remains undetermined. Constant-region reverse primers amplified full-length variable regions, followed by semi-nested Nested Universal Primer A PCR. A single record per CDR3 protein comes from TCRdb applying MiXCR to the 5' RACE reads. The repertoire consists of 50,000 to 80,000 distinct CDR3 sequences, with around a fifth occurring once and the leading ten covering about 2.7%. Findings and caveats of the study: The larger cohort examined one V-J beta rearrangement, not whole repertoires. Tumor Tregs overlapped most with tumor, then blood, naive CD4+ cells. The TCR gene usage of tumor memory CD4+ T cells clustered together with blood and lymph node memory CD4+ cells and with lymph node naive CD4+ cells.

The ends were cut back, 0 bases at V and 5 bases at J, with 14 bases in the middle. Germline assignment: CDR1 SGHRS and CDR2 YFSETQ. The CDR3 spans 16 residues. This TCR came from a female donor with breast cancer. Input material: memory CD4+ T cells sorted from a lymph node. The subset was: memory CD4+ T cells, CD4+CD45RO+CD25-. This chain links TRBV5-1 with TRBJ2-2; TRBD1 might be the D (6 bases). CDR3 amino acids: CASSLAGTTKTGELFF. CDR3 in DNA: TGCGCCAGCAGCTTGGCAGGGACAACAAAAACCGGGGAGCTGTTTTTT.